This T cell receptor beta chain appears in the sequencing data of a study of identical twins (dated by TCRdb to 2016 to 2017). General notes on the study: TCR alpha and beta repertoires from monozygotic twins, unrelated adults of various ages and cord blood were deep-sequenced to test whether fetal clonotypes persist. Replicate twin experiments were performed at different times using different library preparation protocols to rule out contamination. Points the paper makes about the study in general: Because the same donors could not be followed over many years, the conclusions relied on cross-sectional statistical analysis. Abundant cord blood beta clonotypes carried fewer insertions; young adult naive repertoires showed a weaker similar trend, while memory repertoires showed none. Out-of-frame TCR alpha sharing in monozygotic twins was systematically underestimated by recombination models, whereas sharing between unrelated individuals was in agreement with the recombination models. A weaker excess of twin sharing was found in beta out-of-frame sequences because the signal-to-noise ratio was lowered by fewer shared sequences. Compared with coincidental sharing between unrelated individuals, an excess of low generation-probability sequences was observed among out-of-frame TCR alpha sequences shared between twins. Zero-insertion analyses could be partly confounded by invariant T cells such as MAIT and iNKT, though diverse VJ usage argued against such confounding for most clonotypes.

The library was produced with 5' RACE. Sequencing was carried out with an Illumina HiSeq 2000. Template switching added a universal primer binding site, and the final cDNA carried a unique molecular identifier that allowed TCR cDNA molecules to be counted accurately. First-strand cDNA for TCR alpha and beta chains was synthesized from specific primers in the conserved constant-segment region. To control for contamination, every cDNA library was double barcoded, receiving both a SMART-Mk sample barcode and Illumina barcodes. TruSeq adapter sequences, together with Illumina sample barcodes, were added in two successive PCR steps. The TCR alpha and beta cDNA libraries were sequenced on the Illumina HiSeq platform using custom primers. Per the original workflow: MiGEC processed the raw reads to extract unique molecular identifiers, while MiXCR was used to determine the CDR3 positions. Recombination models were inferred per individual with the repgenHMM and IGoR tools using an EM algorithm. The analysis of shared clonotypes was done with the tcR package in R, with sharing normalized by the product of cloneset sizes. Out-of-frame nonproductive sequences were analyzed to study raw recombination free of thymic and clonal selection effects. Using fastp trimming at Q25 and MiXCR clonotype assembly, TCRdb reanalyzed the public sequencing data and kept in-frame beta chains. Rows are unified per CDR3 protein, each entry keeping the most common DNA and genes. The authors' filters were not applied to this entry. The sample table records approximately 670,000 distinct CDR3 sequences; around 6.1% of these occur just once. The ten top clones hold 1.5% to 2% of the sample.

Every donor was a healthy Caucasian. The study also sequenced three unrelated non-twin adults: a male aged 18 to 30, a male aged 50 to 60 and a female aged 50 to 60. Using Miltenyi CD45RO+ enrichment and human naive T-cell isolation kits, memory (CD45RO+) and naive T cells were isolated from PBMC. CDR1 and CDR2 are drawn from the germline V gene: MGHRA, YSYEKL. The cysteine opens and the phenylalanine closes a CDR3 of 14 amino acids. The only DNA kept is the CDR3, 42 bases in frame from the first base. Trimming at the junction amounts to 3 bases on V and 5 bases on J, and the germline ends lie 13 bases apart. This clonotype turned up a few times. Its antigen is not yet known. No clone much larger than this one lies a single base away; base qualities are absent.

This receptor was obtained from a young man in good health. Sequenced material: naive T cells sorted from blood. The cell subset or site label corresponds to: cells isolated with a human naive T-cell isolation kit. The chain couples TRBV4-1 to TRBJ1-1; the D gene is not confidently resolved. The DNA sequence reads TGCGCCAGCAGCCACGCGGGCGAGGTGACTGAAGCTTTCTTT. It codes for CASSHAGEVTEAFF.